The clone carrying this TCR beta chain was detected only once. Other DNA sequences in this specimen translate into the identical CDR3. The CDR3 is made up of 15 amino acids. V lost 2 bases to trimming and J lost 0 bases, with 8 bases between them. Per germline, CDR1 MNHEY and CDR2 SVGAGI. The data belong to a study of T cell responses to AZD1222 COVID-19 vaccine. Sequenced by immunoSEQ multiplex PCR; TCRdb stores in-frame clones only, minus some. The table shows tens of thousands of clones, with around 90% occurring only once. Sequenced material: peripheral blood, taken 28 days after the second AZD1222 dose. The sequence was obtained from an adult who received the AZD1222 COVID-19 vaccine. This chain links TRBV6-5 with TRBJ2-1; tentative D call: TRBD2 (5 bases). The CDR3 nucleotides read TGTGCCAGCAGTTACCGGGAAAGCTCCTACAATGAGCAGTTCTTC. It specifies CASSYRESSYNEQFF.